This T cell receptor (beta chain) is from a study of blood T cell repertoires in COVID-19. Data came from immunoSEQ multiplex PCR; TCRdb stores just in-frame clones and leaves some out. Counted here are around 240,000 clones, more than 70% occurring once; the ten biggest clones make up roughly 2%. The length of the CDR3 is 15 residues. The germline gives CDR1 LGHNA, CDR2 YSLEER. The V gene end was trimmed by 0 bases and the J gene end by 12 bases; junction bases not matched to a gene: 9. The V gene is TRBV4-3, the J gene TRBJ1-4, with 8 bases identical to TRBD1. The sequencing input was PBMCs or T cells enriched from blood (not recorded which). The TCR comes from a woman in her fifties or sixties who had recovered from COVID-19. CDR3 protein: CASSQDWQGARELFF. Written as DNA, the CDR3 is TGCGCCAGCAGCCAAGATTGGCAGGGGGCACGTGAACTGTTTTTT.